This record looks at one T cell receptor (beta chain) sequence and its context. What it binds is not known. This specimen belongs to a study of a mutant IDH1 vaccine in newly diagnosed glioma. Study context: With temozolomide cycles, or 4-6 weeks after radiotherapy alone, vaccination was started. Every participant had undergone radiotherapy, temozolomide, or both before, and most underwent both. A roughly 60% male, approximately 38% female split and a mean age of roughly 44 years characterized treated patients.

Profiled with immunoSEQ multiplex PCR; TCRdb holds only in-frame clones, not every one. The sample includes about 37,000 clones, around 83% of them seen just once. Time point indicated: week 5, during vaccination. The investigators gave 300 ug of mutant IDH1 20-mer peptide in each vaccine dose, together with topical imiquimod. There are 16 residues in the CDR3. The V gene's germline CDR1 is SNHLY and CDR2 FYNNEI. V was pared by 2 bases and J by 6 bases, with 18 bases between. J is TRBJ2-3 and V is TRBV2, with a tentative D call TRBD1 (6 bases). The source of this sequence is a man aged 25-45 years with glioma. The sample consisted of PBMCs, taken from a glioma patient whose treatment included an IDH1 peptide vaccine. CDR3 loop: CASSELGQTYLDTQYF. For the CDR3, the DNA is TGTGCCAGCAGTGAATTAGGACAGACGTATTTGGATACGCAGTATTTT.